The 20 T cell receptor beta chains below come from one sample, sequenced in a study of CD8 T cells in Susac syndrome. Roughly 0.45 to 1 ug RNA was reverse transcribed with random hexamers. TCRdb re-analysed the immunoSEQ multiplex PCR reads in MiXCR, keeping a single row per CDR3 protein. The profile shows some 120,000 distinct CDR3 sequences, around 95% of them singletons. Material for sequencing was CD8+ T cells from PBMCs. These receptors came from a human donor with Susac syndrome.

V and J are TRBV11-2 and TRBJ2-5; 7 nucleotides line up with TRBD2. The germline gives CDR1 SGHAT, CDR2 FQNNGV. Germline trimming cut 0 bases from V and 5 bases from J; bases unmatched to any gene: 9. The CDR3 sequence is 16 residues long. The CDR3 sequence: CASSLDLSVGGETQYF. CDR3 DNA sequence: TGTGCCAGCAGCTTAGATCTTAGCGTCGGGGGGGAGACCCAGTACTTC.

The chain uses TRBV4-2 and TRBJ1-1; D not resolved. Per the germline V gene, CDR1 is LGHNA and CDR2 is YNFKEQ. V was clipped by 5 bases and J by 1 base, with 17 bases between them. The CDR3 extends over 16 amino acids. The CDR3 loop is CASSYLPGSSNTEAFF. CDR3 nucleotide sequence: TGTGCCAGCAGCTACCTCCCCGGGTCCTCGAACACTGAAGCTTTCTTT.

The V gene is TRBV14, the J gene TRBJ2-1; TRBD2 matches at 9 bases. The V and J ends lost 0 bases and 7 bases, in that order; junction bases with no gene match: 7. The CDR3 covers 16 residues. Germline loops: CDR1 SGHDN, CDR2 FVKESK. The CDR3 nucleotides read TGTGCCAGCAGCCAAGATCAGGGGACTAGCATGAATGAGCAGTTCTTC. Amino acid sequence: CASSQDQGTSMNEQFF. The whole variable domain, remainder taken from reference TRBV14 and TRBJ2-1, is EAGVTQFPSHSVIEKGQTVTLRCDPISGHDNLYWYRRVMGKEIKFLLHFVKESKQDESGMPNNRFLAERTGGTYSTLKVQPAELEDSGVYFCASSQDQGTSMNEQFFGPGTRLTVL.

V is TRBV14 and J is TRBJ2-3; 10 bases match TRBD2. CDR1 is SGHDN and CDR2 is FVKESK in the germline V gene. The CDR3 has 17 amino acids. J lost 6 bases, V lost 0 bases, and 9 bases had no gene match. This CDR3 reads CASSQEGSGRYLDTQYF. CDR3 nucleotides: TGTGCCAGCAGCCAAGAGGGTAGCGGGAGGTACTTGGATACGCAGTATTTT.

The V gene is TRBV3-1, the J gene TRBJ1-5; perhaps TRBD1 as D (5 bases). The ends were cut back, 0 bases at V and 0 bases at J, with 6 bases in the middle. Germline-derived CDR1 and CDR2 are LGHDT and YNNKEL (reference sequence). The CDR3 is 15 residues long. CDR3 loop: CASSQDGGSNQPQHF. The CDR3, as DNA: TGTGCCAGCAGCCAAGATGGGGGTAGCAATCAGCCCCAGCATTTT.

The chain links TRBV27 to TRBJ1-1, with 11 bases lining up with TRBD1. The V and J ends lost 5 bases and 4 bases, in that order; junction bases with no gene match: 3. Looked up from germline, CDR1 is MNHEY and CDR2 is SMNVEV (reference sequence). This CDR3 spans 14 amino acids. CDR3 sequence: CASSLGQGATEAFF. The CDR3 DNA reads as TGTGCCAGCAGTCTAGGACAGGGGGCCACTGAAGCTTTCTTT.

V and J are TRBV6-1 and TRBJ2-7; TRBD1 is a possible D gene (6 bases). Germline V gives CDR1 MNHNS, CDR2 SASEGT. V was cut by 3 bases and J by 0 bases, with 9 bases left in between. The CDR3 loop spans 14 amino acids. DNA of the CDR3: TGTGCCAGCAGTGAGTGGGGGCTCTCCTACGAGCAGTACTTC. This translates into CASSEWGLSYEQYF.

This chain connects TRBV6-4 to TRBJ2-1, with D maybe TRBD1 (6 bases). The germline CDR1 and CDR2 sequences are MRHNA and SNTAGT. V gave up 4 bases and J gave up 4 bases, with 14 bases separating them. This CDR3 is 15 amino acids long. The CDR3 region has the DNA TGTGCCAGCAGTGGATCAAAGGGGGATTACAATGAGCAGTTCTTC. Its translation is CASSGSKGDYNEQFF.

The chain carries TRBV7-9 and TRBJ2-1; D gene uncertain. Germline CDR1 SEHNR, CDR2 FQNEAQ (reference sequence). The CDR3 has 14 amino acids. The V end was cut by 6 bases, the J end by 0 bases, with 9 bases between. The CDR3 protein is CASRGQSSYNEQFF. CDR3 bases: TGTGCCAGCAGGGGCCAAAGCTCCTACAATGAGCAGTTCTTC.

The chain recombines TRBV5-5 with TRBJ2-1; 9 bases match TRBD1. V dropped 4 bases and J dropped 6; count of bases not matched to a gene: 11. This CDR3 contains 16 residues. Germline V gene sequence: CDR1 SGHKS, CDR2 YYEKEE (reference sequence). CDR3 residues: CASSETPGQGLNEQFF. CDR3 bases: TGTGCCAGCAGCGAGACCCCGGGACAGGGTCTCAATGAGCAGTTCTTC.

The chain combines TRBV5-4 with TRBJ2-5, with D hard to call. This CDR3 contains 14 residues. Germline V gene data show CDR1 as SGHNT and CDR2 as YYREEE (reference sequence). Trimming cost V 4 bases and J 0 bases, with 10 bases left between them. CDR3 in amino acids: CASSLSWDQETQYF. The CDR3 nucleotides read TGTGCCAGCAGCCTTAGCTGGGACCAAGAGACCCAGTACTTC.

This chain connects TRBV27 to TRBJ1-4; D unclear. The germline V and J ends were trimmed by 2 bases and 7 bases, with 17 bases remaining between them. CDR1 MNHEY and CDR2 SMNVEV come from the germline V gene (reference sequence). This CDR3 is built from 16 residues. CDR3 bases: TGTGCCAGCAGTTTACGGTTGCAGAGGGATGGTGAAAAACTGTTTTTT. The encoded protein is CASSLRLQRDGEKLFF.

This clonotype was counted a single time. The V call is TRBV29-1, the J call TRBJ2-7; D possibly corresponds to TRBD2 (5 bases). This CDR3 has 11 residues. CDR1 SQVTM and CDR2 ANQGSEA come from the germline V gene. The V end lost 6 bases, the J end lost 2 bases, and 8 bases lay between the germline ends. In DNA, the CDR3 is TGCAGCGTCGGGGAGACCTACGAGCAGTACTTC. The encoded protein is CSVGETYEQYF.

The chain recombines TRBV7-9 with TRBJ1-2, with a possible D match to TRBD1 (5 bases). CDR3 length equals 14 residues. Trimming left V 3 bases short and J 5 bases short, with 13 bases between. Germline lookup yields CDR1 SEHNR and CDR2 FQNEAQ (reference sequence). The CDR3 nucleotides read TGTGCCAGCAGCTTCCAGGGCAAGGGGTATGGCTACACCTTC. This codes for CASSFQGKGYGYTF. Complete variable domain (other parts from reference TRBV7-9 and TRBJ1-2): DTGVSQNPRHKITKRGQNVTFRCDPISEHNRLYWYRQTLGQGPEFLTYFQNEAQLEKSRLLSDRFSAERPKGSFSTLEIQRTEQGDSAMYLCASSFQGKGYGYTFGSGTRLTVV.

This clonotype has more than one count but fewer than ten. J is TRBJ2-7 and V is TRBV30, with unresolved D. The germline CDR1 and CDR2 sequences are GTSNPN and SVGIG (reference sequence). CDR3 length: 12 amino acids. Trimming pared 4 bases from V and 1 base from J, leaving 8 bases between. This chain's CDR3 is CAWIGRSYEQYF. CDR3 bases: TGTGCCTGGATCGGCAGGTCCTACGAGCAGTACTTC.

This rearrangement joins TRBV7-9 to TRBJ1-1; D uncertain. Germline values: CDR1 SEHNR, CDR2 FQNEAQ (reference sequence). Trimming stripped 5 bases from V and 11 bases from J, with 15 bases between. The CDR3 extends over 12 amino acids. In DNA form, the CDR3 reads TGTGCCAGCAGCATGACCGGGCTCTACGCTTTCTTT. It is translated as CASSMTGLYAFF.

The count of this clonotype is one. The rearrangement uses TRBV5-1 and TRBJ1-4, with a possible D match to TRBD1 (5 bases). There are 15 residues in the CDR3. With 4 bases removed from V and 0 bases from J, the gap between germline ends came to 10 bases. Germline V gives CDR1 SGHRS, CDR2 YFSETQ. The CDR3 DNA reads as TGCGCCAGCAGCGTACAGGATTCAACTAATGAAAAACTGTTTTTT. Residues: CASSVQDSTNEKLFF. Variable domain in full (rest from reference TRBV5-1 and TRBJ1-4): KAGVTQTPRYLIKTRGQQVTLSCSPISGHRSVSWYQQTPGQGLQFLFEYFSETQRNKGNFPGRFSGRQFSNSRSEMNVSTLELGDSALYLCASSVQDSTNEKLFFGSGTQLSVL.

The chain uses TRBV20-1 and TRBJ2-5, with TRBD2 matching 14 bases. Germline CDR1 and CDR2: DFQATT and SNEGSKA (reference sequence). Trimming removed 2 bases from V and 4 bases from J; junction bases left unmatched: 9. This CDR3 region has 17 residues. The CDR3: CSARTYGLAGGGETQYF. The CDR3 DNA sequence: TGCAGTGCTAGAACGTATGGACTAGCGGGGGGCGGAGAGACCCAGTACTTC.

The rearrangement joins TRBV12-3 or TRBV12-4 to TRBJ2-1; D may be TRBD2 (5 bases). There are 13 residues in the CDR3. V was pared by 6 bases and J by 7 bases, with 13 bases between. In DNA, the CDR3 is TGTGCCAGCAGGTTGGCGGAGGCAAATGAGCAGTTCTTC. This codes for CASRLAEANEQFF.

This clonotype was detected once. This sequence joins TRBV30 and TRBJ2-3; TRBD1 or TRBD2 may be the D gene (5 bases each). Trimming stripped 0 bases from V and 4 bases from J, with 17 bases between. CDR3 size: 16 residues. CDR1 is GTSNPN, CDR2 SVGIG, per germline (reference sequence). CDR3 DNA: TGTGCCTGGAGTGTGGCCCCCGGGGCGCGGTCAGATACGCAGTATTTT. Translation: CAWSVAPGARSDTQYF.